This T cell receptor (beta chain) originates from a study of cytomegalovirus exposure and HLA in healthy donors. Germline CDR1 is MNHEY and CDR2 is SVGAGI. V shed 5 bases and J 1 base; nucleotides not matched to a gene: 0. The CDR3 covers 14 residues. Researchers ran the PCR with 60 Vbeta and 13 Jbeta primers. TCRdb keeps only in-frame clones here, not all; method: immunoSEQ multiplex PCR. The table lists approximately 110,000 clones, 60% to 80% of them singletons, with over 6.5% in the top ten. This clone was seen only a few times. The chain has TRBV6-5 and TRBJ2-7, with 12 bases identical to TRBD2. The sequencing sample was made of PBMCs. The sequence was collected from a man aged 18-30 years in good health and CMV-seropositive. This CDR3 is CASSTSGGSYEQYV. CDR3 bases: TGTGCCAGCAGTACTAGCGGGGGGTCCTACGAGCAGTACGTC.